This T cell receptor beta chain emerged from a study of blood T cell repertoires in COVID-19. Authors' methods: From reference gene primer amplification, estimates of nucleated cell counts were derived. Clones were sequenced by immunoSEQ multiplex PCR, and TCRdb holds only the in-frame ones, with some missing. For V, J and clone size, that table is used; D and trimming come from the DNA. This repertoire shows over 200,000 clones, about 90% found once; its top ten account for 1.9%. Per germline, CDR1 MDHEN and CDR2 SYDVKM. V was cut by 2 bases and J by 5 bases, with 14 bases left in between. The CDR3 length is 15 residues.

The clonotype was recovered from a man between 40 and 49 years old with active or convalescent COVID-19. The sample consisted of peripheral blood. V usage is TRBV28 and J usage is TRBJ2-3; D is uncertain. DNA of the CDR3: TGTGCCAGCAGTTTAGGTAATACAGTCGTAGATACGCAGTATTTT. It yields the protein CASSLGNTVVDTQYF. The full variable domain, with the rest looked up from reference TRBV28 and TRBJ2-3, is DVKVTQSSRYLVKRTGEKVFLECVQDMDHENMFWYRQDPGLGLRLIYFSYDVKMKEKGDIPEGYSVSREKKERFSLILESASTNQTSMYLCASSLGNTVVDTQYFGPGTRLTVL.